This record looks at one T cell receptor (beta chain) sequence and its context. The sample originates from a study of shared clonotypes between healthy human individuals. J was trimmed by 12 bases and V by 4 bases; bases with no gene match: 20. CDR3 size: 17 residues. Germline-derived CDR1 and CDR2 are MDHEN and SYDVKM. Only in-frame clones appear in the TCRdb table, and some are missing; sequencing was by immunoSEQ multiplex PCR. Of 2 million to 2.5 million clones listed, 80% to 95% were seen once; the top ten hold 0.36%. This chain connects TRBV28 to TRBJ2-1; 8 nucleotides match TRBD2. The clonotype comes from a man aged 18 to 30 in good health. Some clones in this sample may be carry-over from other donors' samples. The sequencing input was naive CD4+ T cells from PBMCs. Subset specified: CD45RA+ positively selected. The CDR3 sequence: CASSSSGSGGISLGQFF. The CDR3 bases are TGTGCCAGCAGTTCCTCAGGGTCGGGAGGGATTTCATTAGGGCAGTTCTTC.